This is a list of T cell receptor beta chains from one sample in a study of T cells in Graves' hyperthyroidism and ophthalmopathy. TCRdb re-analysed the multiplex PCR reads in MiXCR, keeping a single row per CDR3 protein. Here the sample spans 600,000 to 700,000 distinct CDR3 sequences, roughly 15% being singletons. Sequenced sample: blood. The receptors here all came from a woman aged 40-49 years with Graves' ophthalmopathy. Each CDR3 is given with its conserved first and last residue. The D gene is left open where the match is weak. Size is stated for part of the rows, as once, few or many counts, or as a class when the clone is expanded.

j_call: TRBJ1-5
v_call: TRBV7-8
clone_size: .
d_call: .
cdr3_nt: TGTGCCAGCAGCTTAGCTCGGGCGGGGGCGGGTGCCAATCAGCCCCAGCATTTT
cdr3_aa: CASSLARAGAGANQPQHF

j_call: TRBJ2-1
v_call: TRBV6-6
clone_size: few
d_call: .
cdr3_nt: TGTGCCAGCAGTTACCCTTTAGCGGAGAACCAGTGGGCCGGAGAGACCTACAATGAGCAGTTCTTC
cdr3_aa: CASSYPLAENQWAGETYNEQFF

j_call: TRBJ1-5
v_call: TRBV6-2/TRBV6-3
clone_size: few
d_call: .
cdr3_nt: TGTGCCAGCAGTCACTTAGCACAGCCCCAGCATTTT
cdr3_aa: CASSHLAQPQHF

j_call: TRBJ2-2
v_call: TRBV11-2
clone_size: many
d_call: .
cdr3_nt: TGTGCCAGCAGCCGCCACAGGGTCGGGACCGGGGAGCTGTTTTTT
cdr3_aa: CASSRHRVGTGELFF

j_call: TRBJ2-6
v_call: TRBV7-2
clone_size: many
d_call: .
cdr3_nt: TGTGCCAGCAGCTTAGGTACCCTTGGGGCCAACGTCCTGACTTTC
cdr3_aa: CASSLGTLGANVLTF

j_call: TRBJ2-7
v_call: TRBV9
clone_size: many
d_call: .
cdr3_nt: TGTGCCAGCAGCGTACAGGAAACATCCGAGCAGTACTTC
cdr3_aa: CASSVQETSEQYF

j_call: TRBJ1-1
v_call: TRBV28
clone_size: many
d_call: .
cdr3_nt: TGTGCCAGCAGTGGGCCGGGACAAGATACTGAAGCTTTCTTT
cdr3_aa: CASSGPGQDTEAFF

j_call: TRBJ2-2
v_call: TRBV10-3
clone_size: few
d_call: .
cdr3_nt: TGTGCCATCAATTCCCAGTACACCGGGGAGCTGTTTTTT
cdr3_aa: CAINSQYTGELFF

j_call: TRBJ1-1
v_call: TRBV28
clone_size: many
d_call: .
cdr3_nt: TGTGCCAGCAGTTTATCCGAGGGGGTGAACACTGAAGCTTTCTTT
cdr3_aa: CASSLSEGVNTEAFF

j_call: TRBJ2-5
v_call: TRBV28
clone_size: .
d_call: .
cdr3_nt: TGTGCCAGCAGTTACGATTTCTTGCAAGAGACCCAGTACTTC
cdr3_aa: CASSYDFLQETQYF

j_call: TRBJ1-1
v_call: TRBV10-3
clone_size: .
d_call: TRBD1
cdr3_nt: TGTGCCGTCAGTGCCGTGGACAGGGCGGGGACCACTAAAGCTTTCTTT
cdr3_aa: CAVSAVDRAGTTKAFF

j_call: TRBJ2-7
v_call: TRBV6-5
clone_size: many
d_call: .
cdr3_nt: TGTGCCAGCAGTTACTCGGGGCCAGCGGGTTCCTACGAGCAGTACTTC
cdr3_aa: CASSYSGPAGSYEQYF

j_call: TRBJ1-5
v_call: TRBV28
clone_size: many
d_call: TRBD1
cdr3_nt: TGTGCCAGCAGAGGGGGCAGCAATCAGCCCCAGCATTTT
cdr3_aa: CASRGGSNQPQHF

j_call: TRBJ1-2
v_call: TRBV29-1
clone_size: many
d_call: .
cdr3_nt: TGCAGCGTCACAGGGACGGGCGAGGGCTACACCTTC
cdr3_aa: CSVTGTGEGYTF

j_call: TRBJ1-1
v_call: TRBV6-2/TRBV6-3
clone_size: many
d_call: TRBD1
cdr3_nt: TGTGCCAGCAGTTACCAGGGACAGAGGGGCGCTTTCTTT
cdr3_aa: CASSYQGQRGAFF

j_call: TRBJ2-7
v_call: TRBV28
clone_size: .
d_call: TRBD1
cdr3_nt: TGTGCCAGCAGTTACTCGGGACAGGGGTTGTTAGGGCAGTACTTC
cdr3_aa: CASSYSGQGLLGQYF

j_call: TRBJ1-3
v_call: TRBV5-1
clone_size: many
d_call: .
cdr3_nt: TGCGCCAGCAGCTCCCAGGACTCTGGAAACACCATATATTTT
cdr3_aa: CASSSQDSGNTIYF

j_call: TRBJ2-1
v_call: TRBV11-2
clone_size: few
d_call: .
cdr3_nt: TGTGCCAGCAGCTTAGGAGCAGACAACTACAATGAGCAGTTCTTC
cdr3_aa: CASSLGADNYNEQFF

j_call: TRBJ2-7
v_call: TRBV6-1
clone_size: .
d_call: TRBD1
cdr3_nt: TGTGCCAGCTCGAAAGGTGGGACAGGGGAATACTACGAGCAGTACTTC
cdr3_aa: CASSKGGTGEYYEQYF

j_call: TRBJ1-5
v_call: TRBV19
clone_size: few
d_call: .
cdr3_nt: TGTGCCAGTAGTAGTATCCTCATAGGGATTAGCAATCAGCCCCAGCATTTT
cdr3_aa: CASSSILIGISNQPQHF

j_call: TRBJ2-7
v_call: TRBV12-3/TRBV12-4
clone_size: many
d_call: .
cdr3_nt: TGTGCCAGCAGTTCGCTGAGGGCGGGAGAGCAGTACTTC
cdr3_aa: CASSSLRAGEQYF

j_call: TRBJ1-1
v_call: TRBV29-1
clone_size: many
d_call: .
cdr3_nt: TGCAGCGTTGTCACGAACACTGAAGCTTTCTTT
cdr3_aa: CSVVTNTEAFF

j_call: TRBJ2-6
v_call: TRBV6-1
clone_size: many
d_call: .
cdr3_nt: TGTGCCAGCAGTGGGATCCTCCCCTCCTCTGGGGCCAACGTCCTGACTTTC
cdr3_aa: CASSGILPSSGANVLTF

j_call: TRBJ1-1
v_call: TRBV10-3
clone_size: few
d_call: TRBD1
cdr3_nt: TGTGCCATCAGGAGCCCTCAGGGGGACACTGAAGCTTTCTTT
cdr3_aa: CAIRSPQGDTEAFF

j_call: TRBJ2-7
v_call: TRBV20-1
clone_size: many
d_call: .
cdr3_nt: TGCAGTGCTAGTACGGCTCCTTCCCCCTACGAGCAGTACTTC
cdr3_aa: CSASTAPSPYEQYF

j_call: TRBJ1-6
v_call: TRBV14
clone_size: few
d_call: TRBD1
cdr3_nt: TGTGCCAGCAGCTCTTCAGGGGGTTCCTATAATTCACCCCTCCACTTT
cdr3_aa: CASSSSGGSYNSPLHF

j_call: TRBJ1-2
v_call: TRBV7-9
clone_size: many
d_call: TRBD1
cdr3_nt: TGTGCCAGCAGCGGAACCGGGACAGGGGGCTTTGGCTACACCTTC
cdr3_aa: CASSGTGTGGFGYTF

j_call: TRBJ1-1
v_call: TRBV30
clone_size: .
d_call: TRBD1
cdr3_nt: TGTGCCTGGTTGCTGGCAGGGGGATCGAACACTGAAGCTTTCTTT
cdr3_aa: CAWLLAGGSNTEAFF